This TCR beta chain was recovered during a study of blood T cell repertoires in COVID-19 (dated by TCRdb to the early 2020s). With regard to the full study: Samples covering the acute and convalescent phases of COVID-19 were provided by collaborators in the United States, Italy and Spain. The prospective study material was composed of cDNA or gDNA derived from T cells, B-cell-depleted T cells, or PBMCs. Subjects who had been exposed to COVID-19, were actively infected with it, or had recovered from it provided the deeply sampled blood TCRbeta repertoires that made up the dataset. A freely available public database, intended as a resource for researchers studying the immune response to SARS-CoV-2, is where the repertoires were released. The samples were drawn from two sources: the first 160 participants of the ongoing ImmuneRACE study, and some 1,300 subjects contributed by 6 global collaborators. Nearly every sample came with metadata listing a de-identified subject ID, COVID-19 status, age in years and sex. HLA class I and class II types, where available, came from metadata supplied by the sample provider rather than from assay-based typing. Broader findings and caveats from the paper: The quantity of clinical and demographic metadata differed by source and by participant and was supplied without curation.

One collaborating source in Seattle enrolled patients while the patients were actively infected and followed the patients over time throughout the course of disease. The collaborating institutions used their own protocols to collect whole blood in K2EDTA tubes. For TCRbeta analysis, collaborator samples were shipped as frozen whole blood, as isolated PBMCs, or as DNA extracted from either sample type. In the germline V gene, CDR1 corresponds to SGDLS and CDR2 to YYNGEE. After removal of 4 bases from V and 4 bases from J, the junction retains 19 bases not matched to a gene. From cysteine to phenylalanine, the CDR3 is 20 amino acids long. Of all the DNA, just the CDR3 is kept, 60 bases in frame from base 1. TCRbeta CDR3 regions were amplified from genomic DNA using the immunoSEQ Assay, a bias-controlled multiplex PCR. Per the original workflow: The number of nucleated cells in each sample was estimated by amplification of reference gene primers within the assay. To quantify the absolute abundance of each unique TCRbeta CDR3 rearrangement, sequence reads were collapsed and filtered. For each sample, productive Simpson clonality was calculated as the square root of Simpson's diversity index over productive rearrangements. TCRdb re-hosts the immuneACCESS table, in-frame sequences only. Its copies lack some clones; in the studies checked, an unresolved V gene accounts for under half of them, and the cause for the rest is not known. For V, J and clone size, that table is used; D and trimming come from the DNA. The sample table lists roughly 570,000 clones, roughly nine tenths of them with a count of one. Jointly, the top ten make up 7.5% to 9% of the sample.

Concerning this clone itself: Its antigen is not yet known. It has no much larger one-base neighbor in the sample; base qualities were not kept.

The sequence came from a woman between 45 and 60 years old with COVID-19, enrolled during active disease. The sequence links TRBV9 to TRBJ2-1; 11 nucleotides in the junction match TRBD2. The source material was peripheral blood. The CDR3 region reads CASSPVEGLAGGQGYNEQFF. The nucleotide sequence reads TGTGCCAGCAGCCCGGTGGAGGGCCTAGCGGGGGGCCAGGGATACAATGAGCAGTTCTTC.